This entry lists 2 T cell receptor beta chains sequenced from one sample in a study of T cells after posttransplantation cyclophosphamide. Controls had myeloablative marrow grafts with methotrexate and calcineurin inhibitor, sampled at 1 year. The method was immunoSEQ multiplex PCR; TCRdb's version includes in-frame clones alone and lacks a portion of them. The sample comprises over 15,000 clones, 87% of which are singletons, and roughly 4% rests with the top ten. The specimen was PBMCs, collected after an allogeneic stem cell transplant with a calcineurin inhibitor and methotrexate. Every receptor here comes from a male patient in his fifties or sixties who received an allogeneic stem cell transplant from an unrelated donor, was CMV-positive, and had chronic GVHD only. A share of the T cells may be of graft donor origin.

The V and J genes are TRBV9 and TRBJ2-3; D not resolved. Looked up from germline, CDR1 is SGDLS and CDR2 is YYNGEE. CDR3 length: 13 residues. Trimming removed 2 bases from V and 6 bases from J, with 10 bases in between. The CDR3, as DNA: TGTGCCAGCAGCGTCGCCGCGGCCGATACGCAGTATTTT. It translates to CASSVAAADTQYF.

This chain links TRBV7-2 with TRBJ2-5; 15 positions agree with TRBD2. Germline-derived CDR1 and CDR2 are SGHTA and FQGNSA. Trimming at V came to 5 bases and at J to 4 bases, leaving 5 bases not matched to a gene. The CDR3 is made up of 16 amino acids. CDR3 DNA sequence: TGTGCCAGCAGCCCGGGACTAGCGGGAGGTTCAGAGACCCAGTACTTC. It codes for CASSPGLAGGSETQYF.